A single sample is the source of the 18 T cell receptor beta chains below, sequenced in a study of neurological immune-mediated disorders. One entry per CDR3 protein, called by TCRdb with MiXCR from the 5' RACE reads. The profile covers 9,500 to 12,000 distinct CDR3 sequences, with about 21% appearing a single time and 50% taken by the ten largest. Sequenced sample: CD8+ T cells from blood. The receptors stem from an older woman with HTLV-1-associated myelopathy (HAM/TSP).

This clonotype has at least ten counts. The rearrangement uses TRBV7-7 and TRBJ1-3; TRBD1 might be the D (6 bases). The V gene's germline CDR1 is SSHAT and CDR2 FNYEAQ (reference sequence). This CDR3 is built from 15 residues. Trimming removed 3 bases from V and 4 bases from J, with 13 bases in between. CDR3 region: CASSFAQGQGNTIYF. The CDR3 DNA reads TGTGCCAGCAGCTTCGCCCAGGGGCAGGGAAACACCATATATTTT.

This clonotype showed up many times. The rearrangement joins TRBV7-8 to TRBJ1-2; TRBD1 is a possible D gene (6 bases). V was pared by 3 bases and J by 4 bases, with 9 bases between. This CDR3 is 13 amino acids long. CDR1 is SGHVS, CDR2 FQNEAQ, per germline. CDR3 protein: CASSLGHVYGYTF. The CDR3 DNA reads as TGTGCCAGCAGCTTGGGACACGTCTATGGCTACACCTTC.

This clonotype was detected a few times. The chain uses TRBV5-1 and TRBJ2-7, with D possibly being TRBD1 or TRBD2 (5 bases each). V was clipped by 3 bases and J by 0 bases, with 25 bases between them. The germline V gene has CDR1 SGHRS and CDR2 YFSETQ. The CDR3 contains 19 residues. CDR3 sequence (DNA): TGCGCCAGCAGCTCCGGTCCCCCCGTATGGGGACGGCCCTCCTACGAGCAGTACTTC. Translated, it gives CASSSGPPVWGRPSYEQYF.

This sequence joins TRBV5-1 and TRBJ2-2, with D possibly being TRBD1 (5 bases). The CDR3 covers 13 residues. Germline-derived CDR1 and CDR2 are SGHRS and YFSETQ. With 3 bases removed from V and 6 bases from J, the gap between germline ends came to 9 bases. CDR3 protein: CASSSQVAGELFF. The CDR3 DNA reads TGCGCCAGCAGCTCACAGGTTGCCGGGGAGCTGTTTTTT.

This clonotype showed up many times. J is TRBJ1-2 and V is TRBV20-1, with D perhaps matching TRBD1 (5 bases). Germline V gene lookup returns CDR1 DFQATT and CDR2 SNEGSKA (reference sequence). The V and J ends lost 5 bases and 8 bases respectively, with 12 bases between them. This CDR3 region has 11 residues. The CDR3 region has the DNA TGCAGTGCTCCCTCCGGGACCGGCTACACCTTC. As protein: CSAPSGTGYTF.

In this sample, this clonotype turned up many times. V usage is TRBV6-1 and J usage is TRBJ2-2, with 10 bases aligning to TRBD1. CDR3 length: 18 residues. From germline, CDR1 is MNHNS and CDR2 SASEGT. V was clipped by 0 bases and J by 6 bases; unmatched bases: 10. The CDR3 protein is CASSEAKGTGAAAGELFF. As DNA, the CDR3 is TGTGCCAGCAGTGAAGCTAAAGGGACAGGGGCCGCCGCCGGGGAGCTGTTTTTT.

This clonotype showed up many times. The genes are TRBV6-5 and TRBJ2-7; a weak D match, TRBD1 (5 bases). The CDR3 loop spans 15 amino acids. Germline CDR1 MNHEY, CDR2 SVGAGI. The V end was cut by 0 bases, the J end by 0 bases, with 9 bases between. CDR3 in amino acids: CASSYSDSSSYEQYF. The CDR3 DNA reads as TGTGCCAGCAGTTACTCAGACAGCAGCTCCTACGAGCAGTACTTC.

This clonotype was counted many times. V is TRBV7-9 and J is TRBJ2-1; no clear D. The CDR3 runs 11 residues. Germline V gives CDR1 SEHNR, CDR2 FQNEAQ (reference sequence). V was shortened by 7 bases and J by 5 bases, with 6 bases between the two germline ends. CDR3 nucleotides: TGTGCCAGCACCTGGGACAATGAGCAGTTCTTC. The encoded protein is CASTWDNEQFF.

The chain joins TRBV12-3 or TRBV12-4 to TRBJ2-2; D possibly corresponds to TRBD1 (6 bases). The CDR3 is made up of 14 amino acids. Trimming stripped 6 bases from V and 1 base from J, with 9 bases between. DNA for the CDR3: TGTGCCAGCAGGAGACAGGAGAACACCGGGGAGCTGTTTTTT. Its translation is CASRRQENTGELFF.

V usage is TRBV18 and J usage is TRBJ1-2; 7 nucleotides agree with TRBD1. The CDR3 spans 16 residues. V shed 1 base, J shed 7 bases, and the junction held 12 bases outside the gene matches. CDR1 and CDR2 (germline): KGHSH, LQKENI. The CDR3 DNA is TGTGCCAGCTCACCACGTTCGACAGGGCGGCTCTTTGGCTACACCTTC. Its translation: CASSPRSTGRLFGYTF.

The chain is built from TRBV5-4 and TRBJ2-6; D possibly corresponds to TRBD1 (5 bases). From germline, CDR1 is SGHNT and CDR2 YYREEE (reference sequence). The length of the CDR3 is 16 residues. V lost 4 bases to trimming and J lost 0 bases, with 11 bases between them. The CDR3: CASSTRVTSGANVLTF. CDR3 coding DNA: TGTGCCAGCAGCACCAGGGTTACCTCTGGGGCCAACGTCCTGACTTTC.

Many counts were recorded for this clonotype. The chain uses TRBV7-9 and TRBJ1-2; 8 bases line up with TRBD1. This CDR3 spans 15 amino acids. CDR1 and CDR2 from the germline V gene are SEHNR and FQNEAQ (reference sequence). The V gene end was trimmed by 1 base and the J gene end by 4 bases; junction bases not matched to a gene: 5. CDR3 sequence reads: CASSLETGVTYGYTF. CDR3 nucleotide sequence: TGTGCCAGCAGCTTAGAGACAGGGGTGACCTATGGCTACACCTTC. Full variable domain (remainder filled in from reference TRBV7-9 and TRBJ1-2): DTGVSQNPRHKITKRGQNVTFRCDPISEHNRLYWYRQTLGQGPEFLTYFQNEAQLEKSRLLSDRFSAERPKGSFSTLEIQRTEQGDSAMYLCASSLETGVTYGYTFGSGTRLTVV.

This clonotype was recorded at least ten times. The V gene is TRBV27, the J gene TRBJ1-6, with TRBD1 matching over 7 bases. The CDR3 is made up of 15 amino acids. The V gene's germline CDR1 is MNHEY and CDR2 SMNVEV (reference sequence). The V and J ends lost 3 bases and 10 bases, in that order; junction bases with no gene match: 9. The CDR3 coding sequence is TGTGCCAGCAGTTTCATACCTCCAGGGGGGTCACCCCTCCACTTT. It encodes CASSFIPPGGSPLHF.

In its sample, this clonotype was seen many times. The chain is built from TRBV5-1 and TRBJ2-1, with TRBD2 matching 7 bases. CDR3 length: 15 amino acids. Germline V gene lookup returns CDR1 SGHRS and CDR2 YFSETQ. The V gene end was trimmed by 4 bases and the J gene end by 2 bases; junction bases not matched to a gene: 6. CDR3 DNA sequence: TGCGCCAGCAGCAGTAGCGGGCCCGCCTACAATGAGCAGTTCTTC. Amino acids: CASSSSGPAYNEQFF.

This clonotype was recorded once. The V gene is TRBV9, the J gene TRBJ2-1; 8 nucleotides match TRBD1. The J segment lost 3 bases and the V segment lost 1 base, leaving 6 bases of the junction unmatched. CDR3 length: 16 amino acids. Germline V gene sequence: CDR1 SGDLS, CDR2 YYNGEE. DNA for the CDR3: TGTGCCAGCAGCGTATCCGGGACAGGCGGCTACAATGAGCAGTTCTTC. It encodes CASSVSGTGGYNEQFF.

This clonotype appeared many times. As DNA, the CDR3 is TGCGCCAGCATGAGGGCTTTAGAAAATGAGCAGTTCTTC. Amino acid sequence: CASMRALENEQFF. The chain couples TRBV5-1 to TRBJ2-1, with TRBD2 as a possible D gene (5 bases). Germline values: CDR1 SGHRS, CDR2 YFSETQ. V lost 6 bases and J 7 bases, leaving 14 bases between the germline ends. The CDR3 is 13 residues long.

This clonotype rates as medium-sized (0.01 to 0.1%). This CDR3 reads CAKLRDVDEKLFF. The CDR3 bases are TGTGCCAAGCTCCGGGACGTGGATGAAAAACTGTTTTTT. The chain combines TRBV9 with TRBJ1-4; weak D call: TRBD1 (5 bases). Deletions cut 9 bases from V and 6 bases from J, with 15 bases between. The CDR3 has 13 residues. In germline, CDR1 is SGDLS, CDR2 YYNGEE.

This clonotype was observed at least ten times. V usage is TRBV29-1 and J usage is TRBJ1-2; no definite D call. The CDR3 runs 14 residues. The V end was cut by 7 bases, the J end by 5 bases, with 20 bases between. Germline V CDR1 and CDR2: SQVTM, ANQGSEA. The CDR3 sequence: CSAFFGTNSYGYTF. CDR3 nucleotides: TGCAGCGCCTTCTTCGGAACAAATTCATATGGCTACACCTTC.